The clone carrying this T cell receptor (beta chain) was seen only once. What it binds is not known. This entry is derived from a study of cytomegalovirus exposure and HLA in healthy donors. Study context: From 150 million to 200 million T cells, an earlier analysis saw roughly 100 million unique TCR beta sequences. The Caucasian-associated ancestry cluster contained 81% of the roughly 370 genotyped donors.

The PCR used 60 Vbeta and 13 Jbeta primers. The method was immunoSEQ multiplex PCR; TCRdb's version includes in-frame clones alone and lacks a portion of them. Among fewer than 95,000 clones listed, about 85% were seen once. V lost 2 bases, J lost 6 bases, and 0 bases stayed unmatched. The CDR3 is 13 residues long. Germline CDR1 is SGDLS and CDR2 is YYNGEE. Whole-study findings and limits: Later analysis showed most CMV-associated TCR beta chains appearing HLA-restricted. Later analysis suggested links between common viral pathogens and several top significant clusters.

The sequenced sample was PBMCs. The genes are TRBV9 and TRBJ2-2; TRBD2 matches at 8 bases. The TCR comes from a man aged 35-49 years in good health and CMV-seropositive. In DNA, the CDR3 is TGTGCCAGCAGCGTGACTAGCGCCGGGGAGCTGTTTTTT. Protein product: CASSVTSAGELFF.